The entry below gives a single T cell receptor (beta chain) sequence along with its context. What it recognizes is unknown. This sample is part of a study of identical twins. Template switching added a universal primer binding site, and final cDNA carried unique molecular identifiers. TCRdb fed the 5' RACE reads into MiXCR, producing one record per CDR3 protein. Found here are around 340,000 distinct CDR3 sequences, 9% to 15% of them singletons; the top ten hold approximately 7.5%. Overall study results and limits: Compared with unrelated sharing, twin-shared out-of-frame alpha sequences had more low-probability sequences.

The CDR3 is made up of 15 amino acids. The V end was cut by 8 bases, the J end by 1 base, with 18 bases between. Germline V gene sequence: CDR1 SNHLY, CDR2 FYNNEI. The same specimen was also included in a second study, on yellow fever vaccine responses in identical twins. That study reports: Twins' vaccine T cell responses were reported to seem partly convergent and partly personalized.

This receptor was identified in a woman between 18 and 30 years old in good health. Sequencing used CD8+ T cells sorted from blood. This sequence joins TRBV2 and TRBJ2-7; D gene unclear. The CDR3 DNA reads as TGTGCCAGCTGTCCGAGTGGTGGCACGTCCTACGAGCAGTACTTC. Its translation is CASCPSGGTSYEQYF. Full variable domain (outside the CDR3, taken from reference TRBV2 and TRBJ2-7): EPEVTQTPSHQVTQMGQEVILRCVPISNHLYFYWYRQILGQKVEFLVSFYNNEISEKSEIFDDQFSVERPDGSNFTLKIRSTKLEDSAMYFCASCPSGGTSYEQYFGPGTRLTVT.